The T cell receptor (beta chain) under discussion was sequenced for a study of T cells in Graves' hyperthyroidism and ophthalmopathy. General study points: Ophthalmopathy and stable hyperthyroidism were separated by a 13 V-J model. The model identified upcoming ophthalmopathy a median about 7.1 months ahead of onset.

Amplification targeted TCR beta CDR3 regions from RNA transcripts. TCR CDR3 underwent first-round RT-PCR with the HTBI primer set. Using its own MiXCR run on the multiplex PCR reads, TCRdb lists one record per CDR3 protein. This table has 620,000 or so distinct CDR3 sequences, about 15% appearing once. Germline CDR1 reads LGHNA; CDR2 reads YSLEER. V lost 0 bases, J lost 5 bases, and 15 bases lay in between. The CDR3 contains 16 residues. This clonotype was observed at least ten times. Antigen unknown. Diagnoses were made from clinical symptoms, serum measures (thyroxine and TRAb), thyroid ultrasound and orbital computed tomography. PBMCs were sourced from more than 7.5 ml fresh peripheral blood.

The sequencing input was blood. The chain couples TRBV4-3 to TRBJ2-3; D might be TRBD2 (6 bases). The receptor was isolated from a woman aged 50 to 60 with Graves' ophthalmopathy. The CDR3 DNA reads as TGCGCCAGCAGCCAAGATCTGGAGGGCCCGGGAGATACGCAGTATTTT. Protein sequence: CASSQDLEGPGDTQYF.